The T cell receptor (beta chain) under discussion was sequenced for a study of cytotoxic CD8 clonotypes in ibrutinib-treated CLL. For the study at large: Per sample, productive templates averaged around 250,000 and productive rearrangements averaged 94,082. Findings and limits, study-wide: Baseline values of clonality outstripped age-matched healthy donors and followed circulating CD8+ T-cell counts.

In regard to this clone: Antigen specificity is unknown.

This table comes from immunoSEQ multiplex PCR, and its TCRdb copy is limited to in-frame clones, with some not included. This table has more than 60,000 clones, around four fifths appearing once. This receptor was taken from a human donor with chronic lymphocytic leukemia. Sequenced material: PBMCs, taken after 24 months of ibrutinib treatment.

CDR3 residues: CASSVNSYAANEQFF. The CDR3 nucleotides read TGTGCCAGCAGCGTAAATAGCTACGCGGCCAATGAGCAGTTCTTC. The chain uses TRBV9 and TRBJ2-1; D ambiguous. Trimming removed 1 base from V and 6 bases from J, with 14 bases in between. Germline CDR1 reads SGDLS; CDR2 reads YYNGEE. This CDR3 is 15 amino acids long.